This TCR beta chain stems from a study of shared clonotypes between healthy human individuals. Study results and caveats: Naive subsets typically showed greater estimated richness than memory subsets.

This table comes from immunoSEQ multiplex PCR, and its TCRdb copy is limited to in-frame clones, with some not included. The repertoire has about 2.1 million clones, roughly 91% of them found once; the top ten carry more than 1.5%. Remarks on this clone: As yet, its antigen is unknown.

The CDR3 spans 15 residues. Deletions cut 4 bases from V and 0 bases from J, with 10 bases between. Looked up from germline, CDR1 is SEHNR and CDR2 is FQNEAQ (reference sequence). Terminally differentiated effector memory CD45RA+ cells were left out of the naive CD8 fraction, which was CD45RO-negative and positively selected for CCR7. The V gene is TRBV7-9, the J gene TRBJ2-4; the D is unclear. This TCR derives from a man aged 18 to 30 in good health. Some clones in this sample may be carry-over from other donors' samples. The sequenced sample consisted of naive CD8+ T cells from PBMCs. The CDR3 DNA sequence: TGTGCCAGCAGCTCATCACCCGTAGCCAAAAACATTCAGTACTTC. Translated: CASSSSPVAKNIQYF.